This TCR beta chain was captured by sequencing in a study of T cells in Graves' hyperthyroidism and ophthalmopathy. Regions amplified from RNA transcripts were the TCR beta CDR3 regions. The TCR CDR3 first-round RT-PCR relied on the HTBI primer set. TCRdb re-called the multiplex PCR reads with MiXCR, one entry per CDR3 protein. The sample records around 620,000 distinct CDR3 sequences, 40% to 55% being singletons. Sequencing was carried out using peripheral blood or thyroid tissue (not recorded which). The clonotype originates from an adult woman with Graves' disease, either hyperthyroidism or ophthalmopathy (not recorded which).

The CDR3 is CASSGGRYGYTF. In DNA, the CDR3 is TGTGCCAGCAGCGGTGGTCGCTATGGCTACACCTTC. This chain links TRBV7-3 with TRBJ1-2, with D uncertain. The CDR3 length is 12 residues. Germline V gene data show CDR1 as SGHTA and CDR2 as FQGTGA. V was cut by 5 bases and J by 4 bases, with 8 bases left in between.